These 25 T cell receptor beta chains share one sample of origin, sequenced in a study of T cells in Graves' hyperthyroidism and ophthalmopathy. The source material, RNA transcripts, was used to amplify TCR beta CDR3 regions. First-round RT-PCR with HTBI primers amplified the TCR CDR3 region. MiXCR was run by TCRdb on the multiplex PCR reads, yielding one entry per CDR3 protein. The repertoire consists of 350,000 to 400,000 distinct CDR3 sequences, with about 18% occurring once and the leading ten covering roughly 3.5%. Input material: blood. These TCRs come from a woman under 30 with Graves' hyperthyroidism.

This clonotype appeared many times. This chain joins TRBV12-3 or TRBV12-4 and TRBJ2-7, with D possibly called TRBD1 or TRBD2 (5 bases each). There are 16 residues in the CDR3. Trimming shortened V by 8 bases and J by 3 bases, and 23 bases separated the two germline ends. The CDR3 DNA follows: TGTGCCAGCGGTCGAACTTCAGGGACCGGGCGCTACGAGCAGTACTTC. This gives the protein CASGRTSGTGRYEQYF.

This clonotype was counted many times. This chain connects TRBV12-3 or TRBV12-4 to TRBJ2-5; TRBD1 matches at 8 bases. V gave up 6 bases and J gave up 5 bases; unmatched junction bases: 14. This CDR3 region has 16 residues. CDR3 DNA: TGTGCCAGCAGCGCCCCGAGCAGGGGGCGTTGGGAGACCCAGTACTTC. It is translated as CASSAPSRGRWETQYF.

This clonotype was seen many times. The J gene is TRBJ1-5, the V gene TRBV28, with 12 positions matching TRBD1. This CDR3 spans 12 amino acids. Germline assignment: CDR1 MDHEN and CDR2 SYDVKM. V lost 8 bases to trimming and J lost 11 bases; unmatched junction nucleotides: 4. The CDR3 DNA is TGTGCCAGCGGGGACAGGGGGCTTGCCCAGCATTTT. This sequence encodes CASGDRGLAQHF.

This clonotype was observed at least ten times. This chain uses TRBV15 with TRBJ1-5, with D perhaps TRBD1 (6 bases). CDR1 LNHNV and CDR2 YYDKDF come from the germline V gene (reference sequence). Deletions cut 1 base from V and 9 bases from J, with 13 bases between. The CDR3 length is 14 residues. The CDR3 protein is CATSRVGGLGPQHF. The CDR3 nucleotides are TGTGCCACCAGCAGAGTGGGGGGGCTGGGGCCCCAGCATTTT.

In its sample, this clonotype was seen many times. This chain uses TRBV14 with TRBJ1-1; no clear D. Germline lookup yields CDR1 SGHDN and CDR2 FVKESK. This CDR3 spans 12 amino acids. V gave up 1 base and J gave up 9 bases, with 9 bases separating them. The CDR3 sequence: CASSQVGAKAFF. The CDR3 DNA sequence: TGTGCCAGCAGCCAAGTCGGTGCTAAAGCTTTCTTT. Together with reference TRBV14 and TRBJ1-1, the CDR3 gives the full variable domain: EAGVTQFPSHSVIEKGQTVTLRCDPISGHDNLYWYRRVMGKEIKFLLHFVKESKQDESGMPNNRFLAERTGGTYSTLKVQPAELEDSGVYFCASSQVGAKAFFGQGTRLTVV.

The chain combines TRBV7-8 with TRBJ2-2; D remains ambiguous. The CDR3 consists of 12 residues. Germline CDR1 SGHVS, CDR2 FQNEAQ. V was cut by 6 bases and J by 5 bases, with 7 bases left in between. Here the CDR3 reads CASRAWTGELFF. Written as DNA, the CDR3 is TGTGCCAGCAGAGCCTGGACCGGGGAGCTGTTTTTT.

This clonotype was seen many times. Likely a read error: the CDR3 ends without its conserved phenylalanine or tryptophan. The chain is built from TRBV2 and TRBJ2-7; D gene uncertain. Trimming removed 8 bases at V and 0 bases at J, with 17 bases between. The germline V gene has CDR1 SNHLY and CDR2 FYNNEI. This CDR3 is built from 15 residues. The CDR3 reads CASVRTESSSYEQYS. The CDR3 DNA reads as TGTGCCAGCGTCCGGACGGAGTCTAGCTCCTACGAGCAGTACTCC.

For this clonotype: A much larger clone lies one base from this, so it may be a read error. The J gene is TRBJ1-2, the V gene TRBV6-2 or TRBV6-3; D not certain. Germline CDR1 and CDR2: MNHEY and SVGEGT. The CDR3 is made up of 16 amino acids. Trimming left V 4 bases short and J 5 bases short, with 20 bases between. CDR3 coding DNA: TGTGCCAGCAGTTTCCCTCGTCGGGCTAGAGTGTATGGCTACACCTTC. Translated, it gives CASSFPRRARVYGYTF.

This clonotype was counted many times. The gene calls are TRBV6-1 and TRBJ2-2; D is uncertain. The ends were cut back, 1 base at V and 7 bases at J, with 4 bases in the middle. CDR3 length: 12 residues. Germline CDR1 reads MNHNS; CDR2 reads SASEGT. The CDR3 DNA is TGTGCCAGCAGTGAAGTTTTCGGGGAGCTGTTTTTT. Translated, it gives CASSEVFGELFF.

The chain recombines TRBV7-9 with TRBJ2-7; 10 bases map to TRBD2. The V gene's germline CDR1 is SEHNR and CDR2 FQNEAQ (reference sequence). This CDR3 has 14 amino acids. With V trimmed by 7 bases and J by 2 bases, 5 bases remained unmatched. CDR3: CASTYSGGTYEQYF. The DNA for the CDR3 is TGTGCCAGCACTTATAGCGGGGGGACCTACGAGCAGTACTTC.

Many counts were recorded for this clonotype. V and J are TRBV4-1 and TRBJ1-5, with D possibly TRBD1 on 5 matching bases. Germline assignment: CDR1 MGHRA and CDR2 YSYEKL. This CDR3 region has 16 residues. V was shortened by 4 bases and J by 11 bases, with 24 bases between the two germline ends. The CDR3 nucleotides are TGCGCCAGCAGCCCCTACGGGTTGGGGGAAGGTCCGGCCCAGCATTTT. Amino acid sequence: CASSPYGLGEGPAQHF.

This clonotype was counted at least ten times. The chain employs TRBV20-1 and TRBJ2-7; D call uncertain. The CDR3 consists of 11 residues. The ends were cut back, 0 bases at V and 7 bases at J, with 7 bases in the middle. Per the germline V gene, CDR1 is DFQATT and CDR2 is SNEGSKA (reference sequence). The chain's CDR3 is CSAREIREQYF. The DNA for the CDR3 is TGCAGTGCTAGAGAAATTAGGGAGCAGTACTTC.

The table lists this clonotype with many counts. The gene calls are TRBV29-1 and TRBJ2-6; D possibly corresponds to TRBD2 (5 bases). With 1 base removed from V and 1 base from J, the gap between germline ends came to 11 bases. Germline CDR1 and CDR2: SQVTM and ANQGSEA. The CDR3 loop spans 16 amino acids. The CDR3: CSVEVILASGANVLTF. The CDR3 nucleotides are TGCAGCGTTGAAGTTATTCTAGCTTCTGGGGCCAACGTCCTGACTTTC.

At least ten counts were recorded for this clonotype. V and J are TRBV2 and TRBJ1-2, with D tentatively TRBD1 (5 bases). The germline gives CDR1 SNHLY, CDR2 FYNNEI. V shed 1 base and J shed 2 bases, with 14 bases lying between them. This CDR3 has 16 residues. The CDR3 reads CASSEGQMNENYGYTF. The CDR3 region has the DNA TGTGCCAGCAGTGAAGGACAGATGAACGAAAACTATGGCTACACCTTC.

This clonotype has ten or more counts. The chain employs TRBV2 and TRBJ1-2; D is undetermined. The CDR3 is 13 amino acids. The V gene's germline CDR1 is SNHLY and CDR2 FYNNEI. Deletions cut 6 bases from V and 4 bases from J, with 12 bases between. The CDR3 coding sequence is TGTGCCAGCAGGGTGCAGGCCCCCTATGGCTACACCTTC. Protein sequence: CASRVQAPYGYTF.

In this sample, this clonotype turned up many times. The chain uses TRBV6-1 and TRBJ1-1; D gene uncertain. Trimming took 2 bases from V and 0 from J, leaving 7 bases between them. The CDR3 sequence is 14 residues long. Germline CDR1 and CDR2: MNHNS and SASEGT. Written as DNA, the CDR3 is TGTGCCAGCAGTGAATTGATTATGAACACTGAAGCTTTCTTT. Translation: CASSELIMNTEAFF.

This clonotype showed up many times. V and J are TRBV2 and TRBJ1-2; D is unclear. The V gene lost 6 bases and the J gene lost 3 bases, with 11 bases spanning the gap. CDR1 SNHLY and CDR2 FYNNEI come from the germline V gene. This CDR3 has 13 residues. CDR3 sequence reads: CASSDGMDYGYTF. The CDR3 DNA is TGTGCCAGCAGCGATGGGATGGACTATGGCTACACCTTC.

This clonotype was detected ten times or more. The chain carries TRBV12-3 or TRBV12-4 and TRBJ1-2; D ambiguous. V was shortened by 4 bases and J by 0 bases, with 12 bases between the two germline ends. The CDR3 has 15 residues. The CDR3 DNA reads as TGTGCCAGCAGTTCACTGGGCGCCTCTAACTATGGCTACACCTTC. It encodes CASSSLGASNYGYTF.

At least ten counts were recorded for this clonotype. CDR3 in amino acids: CASSLSYTTGDASYEQYF. For the CDR3, the DNA is TGTGCCAGCAGTTTATCCTATACCACAGGTGACGCCTCCTACGAGCAGTACTTC. The chain combines TRBV12-3 or TRBV12-4 with TRBJ2-7, with D perhaps TRBD1 (5 bases). Trimming took off 2 bases at V and 0 bases at J, with 20 bases between the two ends. This CDR3 is 18 amino acids long.

This clonotype was detected only a few times. The genes are TRBV20-1 and TRBJ1-5; D is unresolved. Germline CDR1 is DFQATT and CDR2 is SNEGSKA (reference sequence). The CDR3 spans 13 residues. V was cut by 8 bases and J by 6 bases, with 17 bases left in between. The CDR3 spells CSPEEGGPQPQHF. CDR3 nucleotides: TGCAGTCCCGAGGAGGGAGGCCCTCAGCCCCAGCATTTT.

This clonotype was counted at least ten times. The chain is built from TRBV3-1 and TRBJ2-5, with 9 bases identical to TRBD1. Trimming cost V 4 bases and J 1 base; bases outside gene matches: 7. CDR1 and CDR2 (germline): LGHDT, YNNKEL (reference sequence). The CDR3 contains 16 residues. CDR3 loop: CASSRHSGQGQETQYF. Written as DNA, the CDR3 is TGTGCCAGCAGCCGCCATTCGGGACAGGGCCAAGAGACCCAGTACTTC.

This chain joins TRBV10-3 and TRBJ2-7; TRBD2 is a possible D gene (6 bases). The germline V and J ends were trimmed by 11 bases and 5 bases, with 13 bases remaining between them. The CDR3 covers 11 residues. Per the germline V gene, CDR1 is ENHRY and CDR2 is SYGVKD. This CDR3 is CAAGGRNEQYF. In DNA form, the CDR3 reads TGTGCCGCCGGGGGAAGAAACGAGCAGTACTTC.

This clonotype was detected many times. An end of the junction does not agree with germline; a read error may underlie this. The rearrangement joins TRBV7-9 to TRBJ1-2; no definite D call. The CDR3 is made up of 11 amino acids. Germline V lookup: CDR1 SEHNR, CDR2 FQNEAQ (reference sequence). The CDR3 loop is CASSSGDGYTF. CDR3 DNA sequence: TGCGCCAGCAGCTCGGGCGATGGCTACACCTTC.

This clonotype was counted ten times or more. V gene TRBV24-1 combines with J gene TRBJ2-7; D is unclear. The CDR3 consists of 15 residues. V shed 1 base and J shed 7 bases, with 16 bases lying between them. Per the germline V gene, CDR1 is KGHDR and CDR2 is SFDVKD. In DNA form, the CDR3 reads TGTGCCACCAGTGATTTTCGGACGGGTAATGGGGAGCAGTACTTC. Translated: CATSDFRTGNGEQYF.

This clonotype was seen many times. The V and J genes are TRBV12-3 or TRBV12-4 and TRBJ1-1; 9 nucleotides agree with TRBD1. Unmatched junction bases numbered 9, after V lost 5 bases and J lost 11 bases. CDR3 length: 13 residues. The CDR3 nucleotides are TGTGCCAGCAGTCTAACAGGGGGCATGGATGCTTTCTTT. Translation: CASSLTGGMDAFF.